What follows describes a single TCR beta chain. This sample is drawn from a study of blood T cell repertoires in COVID-19. Overall study: Sites in the United States, Italy and Spain provided acute and convalescent COVID-19 samples.

Clinical history as reported by participants underpinned cohort assignment. The CDR3 totals 14 residues. V gave up 5 bases and J gave up 15 bases; unmatched junction bases: 13. Germline CDR1 and CDR2: MNHEY and SVGEGT. TCRdb's table, derived via immunoSEQ multiplex PCR, lists solely in-frame clones and lacks some. The data hold 260,000 or so clones, with 85% observed a single time. Sequences were obtained from PBMCs or T cells enriched from blood (not recorded which). The sequence was obtained from a woman in her fifties or sixties who had recovered from COVID-19. The V gene is TRBV6-2 or TRBV6-3, the J gene TRBJ2-3, with TRBD2 matching 11 bases. The CDR3 nucleotides are TGTGCCAGCAGTCGATTAATGACTAGCGGGGCGCCCTATTTT. It translates to CASSRLMTSGAPYF.